The 17 T cell receptor beta chains given below trace back to one sample, sequenced in a study of blood T cell repertoires in COVID-19. Assay used: immunoSEQ multiplex PCR; TCRdb lists only in-frame clones, some missing. The table includes about 160,000 clones, approximately 84% detected once. Sequencing was done on a sample of peripheral blood. These receptors came from a woman aged 45-65 years with COVID-19, enrolled during active disease.

This chain links TRBV9 with TRBJ2-2; D might be TRBD2 (6 bases). The V gene lost 0 bases and the J gene lost 1 base, with 19 bases spanning the gap. The CDR3 contains 19 residues. CDR1 SGDLS and CDR2 YYNGEE come from the germline V gene. The CDR3 loop reads CASSVESGRKGWNTGELFF. In DNA, the CDR3 is TGTGCCAGCAGCGTAGAGAGCGGGCGAAAGGGTTGGAACACCGGGGAGCTGTTTTTT.

J is TRBJ2-3 and V is TRBV25-1; possible D gene TRBD2, 6 bases. The V and J ends lost 0 bases and 0 bases respectively, with 10 bases between them. The V gene's germline CDR1 is MGHDK and CDR2 SYGVNS. CDR3 length: 16 amino acids. The CDR3 region has the DNA TGTGCCAGCAGTGAATACAGGGCGGGAAGCACAGATACGCAGTATTTT. It translates to CASSEYRAGSTDTQYF.

With regard to this clone: One junction end does not reproduce the germline sequence, and a read error may be involved. The rearrangement uses TRBV7-7 and TRBJ2-1; maybe TRBD2 (6 bases). The germline V gene has CDR1 SSHAT and CDR2 FNYEAQ (reference sequence). The CDR3 extends over 14 amino acids. CDR3 region: CASSLGLPGDEQFF. CDR3 bases: TGTGCTAGCAGCTTGGGACTCCCTGGGGATGAGCAGTTCTTC.

V gene TRBV29-1 combines with J gene TRBJ1-1; no clear D gene. CDR1 is SQVTM, CDR2 ANQGSEA, per germline. CDR3 length: 14 amino acids. V was clipped by 2 bases and J by 0 bases, with 10 bases between them. The CDR3 DNA reads TGCAGCGTTGAATTGAGGGCTTTGAACACTGAAGCTTTCTTT. This encodes CSVELRALNTEAFF.

This CDR3 reads CASSSLSGGDNEQFF. The CDR3 coding sequence is TGCGCCAGCAGCTCTCTGAGCGGGGGGGACAATGAGCAGTTCTTC. V and J are TRBV5-1 and TRBJ2-1; 10 positions match TRBD2. Losses at the gene ends were 3 bases for V and 5 bases for J; bases not matched to a gene: 5. The CDR3 totals 15 residues. Germline V lookup: CDR1 SGHRS, CDR2 YFSETQ.

The chain combines TRBV28 with TRBJ1-1, with D tentatively TRBD1 (6 bases). The CDR3 has 13 residues. Germline V gene lookup returns CDR1 MDHEN and CDR2 SYDVKM. V lost 5 bases and J lost 9, with 16 bases in between. DNA for the CDR3: TGTGCCAGCAGTACACAGGGCCTGATACAAGCTTTCTTT. Its translation: CASSTQGLIQAFF.

This clone was counted a single time. V usage is TRBV5-1 and J usage is TRBJ2-3; D is possibly TRBD2 (7 bases). The CDR3 runs 16 residues. Germline CDR1 reads SGHRS; CDR2 reads YFSETQ. V was clipped by 2 bases and J by 2 bases, with 15 bases between them. CDR3 region: CASSLTGGRDTDTQYF. CDR3 DNA: TGCGCCAGCAGCTTAACCGGGGGGCGGGACACAGATACGCAGTATTTT.

There are a few counts of this clone. V usage is TRBV9 and J usage is TRBJ1-1; D is unclear. This CDR3 is 13 amino acids long. V lost 0 bases, J lost 1 base, and 4 bases lay in between. Germline-derived CDR1 and CDR2 are SGDLS and YYNGEE. Here the CDR3 DNA reads TGTGCCAGCAGCGTAGCGGGGAACACTGAAGCTTTCTTT. Translating gives CASSVAGNTEAFF. Variable domain in full (rest from reference TRBV9 and TRBJ1-1): DSGVTQTPKHLITATGQRVTLRCSPRSGDLSVYWYQQSLDQGLQFLIQYYNGEERAKGNILERFSAQQFPDLHSELNLSSLELGDSALYFCASSVAGNTEAFFGQGTRLTVV.

The chain has TRBV6-5 and TRBJ2-7; 7 nucleotides align to TRBD1. Trimming at V came to 6 bases and at J to 3 bases, leaving 8 bases not matched to a gene. The germline gives CDR1 MNHEY, CDR2 SVGAGI. The CDR3 loop spans 14 amino acids. The CDR3 protein is CASSPLGQIYEQYF. The CDR3 DNA is TGTGCCAGCAGCCCACTGGGACAGATCTACGAGCAGTACTTC.

The chain recombines TRBV21-1 with TRBJ1-5; TRBD1, as called in the table, went unchecked against the DNA. TRBV21-1 is labeled a pseudogene. This CDR3 is 20 amino acids long. CDR3 loop: CASSMTKLGQEKYSNQPQHF. The CDR3 DNA reads as TGTGCCAGCAGCATGACTAAACTGGGACAGGAAAAATATAGCAATCAGCCCCAGCATTTT.

The DNA for the CDR3 is TGTGCCAGCAGCTTATCTGGGGGGGAGAATGAAAAACTGTTTTTT. Protein sequence: CASSLSGGENEKLFF. The chain recombines TRBV7-3 with TRBJ1-4; possible D gene TRBD1, 5 bases. Germline V gene lookup returns CDR1 SGHTA and CDR2 FQGTGA. This CDR3 region has 15 residues. Deletions cut 2 bases from V and 5 bases from J, with 12 bases between.

This clone was observed a few times. The chain has TRBV7-3 and TRBJ1-2; possible D gene TRBD1, 6 bases. Germline values: CDR1 SGHTA, CDR2 FQGTGA. V was trimmed by 2 bases and J by 8 bases, leaving 12 bases between them. The CDR3 has 13 amino acids. The CDR3 region is CASSLGQREGYTF. DNA for the CDR3: TGTGCCAGCAGCTTAGGACAGAGGGAGGGCTACACCTTC.

Remarks on this clone: The sample carries other DNA sequences with the same CDR3. This chain uses TRBV3-1 (or the pseudogene TRBV3-2) with TRBJ2-2; TRBD2 aligns across 9 bases. The CDR3 covers 16 residues. V lost 4 bases to trimming and J lost 4 bases; unmatched junction nucleotides: 7. Germline loops: CDR1 LGHDT, CDR2 YNNKEL (reference sequence). The CDR3 sequence is CASSPGLAGFTGELFF. The DNA for the CDR3 is TGTGCCAGCAGCCCTGGGCTAGCGGGATTCACCGGGGAGCTGTTTTTT.

The chain uses TRBV28 and TRBJ2-7; TRBD1 might be the D (6 bases). Germline loops: CDR1 MDHEN, CDR2 SYDVKM. V shed 5 bases and J shed 1 base, with 15 bases lying between them. The CDR3 sequence is 15 residues long. The CDR3 reads CASSPSGTFSYEQYF. The CDR3 DNA follows: TGTGCCAGCAGTCCCTCCGGGACATTTTCCTACGAGCAGTACTTC.

The chain recombines TRBV5-1 with TRBJ2-7, with TRBD1 identical over 9 bases. The germline CDR1 and CDR2 sequences are SGHRS and YFSETQ. V lost 4 bases to trimming and J lost 3 bases; unmatched junction nucleotides: 2. The CDR3 is 13 amino acids. CDR3 loop: CASSETGGYEQYF. In DNA, the CDR3 is TGCGCCAGCAGCGAGACAGGGGGCTACGAGCAGTACTTC.

V and J are TRBV7-9 and TRBJ2-7, with 9 nucleotides matching TRBD1. Looked up from germline, CDR1 is SEHNR and CDR2 is FQNEAQ (reference sequence). V was clipped by 3 bases and J by 5 bases; unmatched bases: 5. The CDR3 has 14 amino acids. The CDR3 region has the DNA TGTGCCAGCAGCTTGGGACAGGGACTGGACGAGCAGTACTTC. Translated, it gives CASSLGQGLDEQYF.

This clone was picked up one time. The rearrangement links TRBV9 to TRBJ2-3; 7 nucleotides agree with TRBD2. Germline CDR1 SGDLS, CDR2 YYNGEE. The trim removed 0 bases at V and 3 bases at J, leaving 7 bases unmatched. The CDR3 spans 16 residues. CDR3 region: CASSVGWGGITDTQYF. The CDR3 nucleotides read TGTGCCAGCAGCGTAGGATGGGGAGGGATAACAGATACGCAGTATTTT.